This TCR beta chain was sequenced in a study of CD8 T cells in ankylosing spondylitis. This CDR3 is built from 14 residues. Germline CDR1 WNHNN, CDR2 SYGVQD (reference sequence). Trimming removed 2 bases from V and 0 bases from J, with 8 bases in between. Using quantitative 5'-RACE with molecular barcodes, the authors made TCR beta libraries. Via MiXCR, TCRdb re-called the 5' RACE reads, giving one row per CDR3 protein. The sample has roughly 230,000 distinct CDR3 sequences, about 18% seen once. Points on this clonotype: Its antigen is undetermined.

Study-level results: Earlier literature documents some of the motif variants in reactive arthritis synovial fluid and blood. CD8+ disease-linked clones were present at relatively low frequencies in blood.

The receptor was derived from a male donor with ankylosing spondylitis or in good health (not recorded which). Input material: blood, either unsorted or a sorted T cell fraction (not recorded which). The V and J genes are TRBV10-1 and TRBJ2-7; D is undetermined. The DNA of the CDR3 is TGCGCCAGCAGTGAGGGCGGCTTCTCCTACGAGCAGTACTTC. It is translated as CASSEGGFSYEQYF.